This TCR beta chain was identified during a study of blood T cell repertoires in COVID-19. Across the study: Samples representing acute and convalescent COVID-19 were sourced from the United States, Italy and Spain. T cells, B-cell-depleted T cells, or PBMCs provided the cDNA or gDNA that served as material.

A single count supports this clone. The CDR3 has 13 residues. V lost 4 bases to trimming and J lost 3 bases, with 10 bases between them. In the original workflow: Reference gene primers were amplified, and this amplification served to estimate nucleated cell counts. The data were produced by immunoSEQ multiplex PCR, yet TCRdb's version contains in-frame clones alone and is incomplete. V and J calls and clone size are given by that table; D and trimming were obtained from the DNA. The table lists 60,000 to 85,000 clones, 78% of them singletons. The V call is TRBV12-3 or TRBV12-4, the J call TRBJ2-7; D is undetermined. This clonotype was sampled from a human donor in a cohort sampled during active COVID-19. The sample comprised peripheral blood. The CDR3 here is CASSWRDLYEQYF. CDR3 DNA: TGTGCCAGCAGTTGGAGAGACCTCTACGAGCAGTACTTC.